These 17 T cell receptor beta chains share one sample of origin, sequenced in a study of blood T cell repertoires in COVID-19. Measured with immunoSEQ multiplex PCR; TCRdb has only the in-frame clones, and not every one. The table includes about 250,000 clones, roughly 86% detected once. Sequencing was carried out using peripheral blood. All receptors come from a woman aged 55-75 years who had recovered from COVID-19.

The DNA for the CDR3 is TGCGCCAGCAGCGCCCAGGGGGCGGGGACTGAAGCTTTCTTT. It encodes CASSAQGAGTEAFF. The chain joins TRBV5-1 to TRBJ1-1; 8 bases align to TRBD1. Germline values: CDR1 SGHRS, CDR2 YFSETQ. V was pared by 4 bases and J by 5 bases, with 7 bases of the junction left unmatched. CDR3 length: 14 residues. Filled out from reference TRBV5-1 and TRBJ1-1, the complete variable domain reads KAGVTQTPRYLIKTRGQQVTLSCSPISGHRSVSWYQQTPGQGLQFLFEYFSETQRNKGNFPGRFSGRQFSNSRSEMNVSTLELGDSALYLCASSAQGAGTEAFFGQGTRLTVV.

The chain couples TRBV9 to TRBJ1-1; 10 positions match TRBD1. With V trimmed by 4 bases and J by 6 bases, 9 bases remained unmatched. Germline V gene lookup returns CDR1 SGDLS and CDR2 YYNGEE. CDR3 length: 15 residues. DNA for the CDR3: TGTGCCAGCAGCTCCCGCCGGGACAGGGGACCTGAAGCTTTCTTT. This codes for CASSSRRDRGPEAFF.

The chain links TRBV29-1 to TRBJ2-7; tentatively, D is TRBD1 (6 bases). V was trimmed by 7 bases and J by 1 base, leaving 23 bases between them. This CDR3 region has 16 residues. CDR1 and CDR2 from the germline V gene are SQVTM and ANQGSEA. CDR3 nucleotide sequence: TGCAGCGAAAGACCGGGACAACCTATCGGGTCCTACGAGCAGTACTTC. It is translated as CSERPGQPIGSYEQYF.

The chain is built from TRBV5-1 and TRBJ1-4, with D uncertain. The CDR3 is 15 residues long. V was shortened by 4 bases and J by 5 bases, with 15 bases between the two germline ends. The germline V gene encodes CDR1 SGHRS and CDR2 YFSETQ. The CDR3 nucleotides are TGCGCCAGCAGCCCGAGGAGCGTGCCAAATGAAAAACTGTTTTTT. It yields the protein CASSPRSVPNEKLFF.

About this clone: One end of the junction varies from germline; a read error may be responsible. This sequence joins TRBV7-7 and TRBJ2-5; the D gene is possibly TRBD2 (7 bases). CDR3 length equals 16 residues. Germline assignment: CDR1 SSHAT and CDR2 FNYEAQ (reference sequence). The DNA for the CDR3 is TGTGCTAGCAGCCGGGCTGGTGGGGGGGCTCAAGAGACCCAGTACTTC. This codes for CASSRAGGGAQETQYF.

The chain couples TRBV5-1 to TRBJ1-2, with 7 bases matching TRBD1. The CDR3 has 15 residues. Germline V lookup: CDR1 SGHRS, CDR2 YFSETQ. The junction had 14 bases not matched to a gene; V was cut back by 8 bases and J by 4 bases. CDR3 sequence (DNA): TGCGCCAGTAGCCTACAGGGGCAGGATCCCTATGGCTACACCTTC. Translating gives CASSLQGQDPYGYTF. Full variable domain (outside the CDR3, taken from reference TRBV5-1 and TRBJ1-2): KAGVTQTPRYLIKTRGQQVTLSCSPISGHRSVSWYQQTPGQGLQFLFEYFSETQRNKGNFPGRFSGRQFSNSRSEMNVSTLELGDSALYLCASSLQGQDPYGYTFGSGTRLTVV.

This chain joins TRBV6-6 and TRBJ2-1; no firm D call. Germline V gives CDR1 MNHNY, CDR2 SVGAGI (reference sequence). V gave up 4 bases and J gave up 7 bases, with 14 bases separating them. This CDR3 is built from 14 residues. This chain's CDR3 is CASSSPPESNEQFF. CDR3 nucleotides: TGTGCCAGCAGTTCCCCACCAGAAAGTAATGAGCAGTTCTTC.

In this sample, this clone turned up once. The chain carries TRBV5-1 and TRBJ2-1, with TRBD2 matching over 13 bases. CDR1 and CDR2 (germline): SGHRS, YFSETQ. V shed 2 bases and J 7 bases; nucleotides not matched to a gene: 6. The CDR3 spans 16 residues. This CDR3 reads CASSFELAGGQNEQFF. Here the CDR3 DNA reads TGCGCCAGCAGCTTTGAACTAGCGGGGGGGCAGAATGAGCAGTTCTTC. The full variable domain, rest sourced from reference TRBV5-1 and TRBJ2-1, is KAGVTQTPRYLIKTRGQQVTLSCSPISGHRSVSWYQQTPGQGLQFLFEYFSETQRNKGNFPGRFSGRQFSNSRSEMNVSTLELGDSALYLCASSFELAGGQNEQFFGPGTRLTVL.

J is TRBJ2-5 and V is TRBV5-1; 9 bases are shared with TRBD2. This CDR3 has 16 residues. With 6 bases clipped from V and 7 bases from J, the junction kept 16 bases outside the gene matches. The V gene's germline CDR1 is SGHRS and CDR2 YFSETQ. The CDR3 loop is CASKAEAGGPLGTQYF. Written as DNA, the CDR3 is TGCGCCAGCAAAGCGGAGGCGGGGGGGCCGCTTGGGACCCAGTACTTC.

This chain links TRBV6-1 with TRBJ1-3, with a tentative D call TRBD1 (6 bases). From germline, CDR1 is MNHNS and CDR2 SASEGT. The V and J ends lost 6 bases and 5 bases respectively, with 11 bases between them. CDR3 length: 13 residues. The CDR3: CASSRGGRNTIYF. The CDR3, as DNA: TGTGCCAGCAGCCGAGGGGGTAGAAACACCATATATTTT.

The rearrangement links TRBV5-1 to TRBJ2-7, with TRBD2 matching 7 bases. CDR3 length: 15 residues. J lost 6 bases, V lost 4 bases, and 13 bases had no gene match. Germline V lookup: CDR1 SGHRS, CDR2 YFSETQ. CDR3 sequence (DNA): TGCGCCAGCAGCCCCGTTGGCGGGGGTCAGACCGAGCAGTACTTC. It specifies CASSPVGGGQTEQYF.

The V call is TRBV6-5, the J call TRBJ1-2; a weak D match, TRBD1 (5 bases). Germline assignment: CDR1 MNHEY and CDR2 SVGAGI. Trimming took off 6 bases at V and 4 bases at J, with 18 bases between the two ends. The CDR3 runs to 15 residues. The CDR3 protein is CASRRLTDPGYGYTF. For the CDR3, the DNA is TGTGCCAGCAGACGTCTGACAGATCCGGGCTATGGCTACACCTTC.

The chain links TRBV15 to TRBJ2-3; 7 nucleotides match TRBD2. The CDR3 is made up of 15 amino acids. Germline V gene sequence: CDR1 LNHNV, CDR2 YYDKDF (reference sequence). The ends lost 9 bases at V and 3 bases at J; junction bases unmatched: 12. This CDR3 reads CATSGRRGSTDTQYF. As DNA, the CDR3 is TGTGCCACAAGCGGAAGGCGGGGGTCGACAGATACGCAGTATTTT.

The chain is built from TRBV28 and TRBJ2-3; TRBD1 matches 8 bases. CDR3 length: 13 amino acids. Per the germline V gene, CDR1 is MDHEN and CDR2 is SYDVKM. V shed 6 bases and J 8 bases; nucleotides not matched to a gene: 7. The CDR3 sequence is CASRGQEVTTQYF. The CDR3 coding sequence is TGTGCCAGCAGGGGACAGGAGGTCACTACGCAGTATTTT.

CDR3 amino acids: CASSQGAGAFV. The CDR3, as DNA: TGCGCCAGCAGTCAGGGGGCAGGGGCTTTCGTC. This rearrangement joins TRBV23-1 to TRBJ2-7; tentatively, D is TRBD1 (6 bases). TRBV23-1 is classed as an ORF, of uncertain function. This CDR3 has 11 residues.

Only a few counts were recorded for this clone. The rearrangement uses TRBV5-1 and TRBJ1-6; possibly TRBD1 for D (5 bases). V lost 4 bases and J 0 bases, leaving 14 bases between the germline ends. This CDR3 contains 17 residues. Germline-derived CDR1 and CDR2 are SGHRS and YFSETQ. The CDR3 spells CASSPGQGSSYNSPLHF. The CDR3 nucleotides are TGCGCCAGCAGCCCCGGGCAGGGAAGCTCCTATAATTCACCCCTCCACTTT. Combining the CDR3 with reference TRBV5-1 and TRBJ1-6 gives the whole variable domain KAGVTQTPRYLIKTRGQQVTLSCSPISGHRSVSWYQQTPGQGLQFLFEYFSETQRNKGNFPGRFSGRQFSNSRSEMNVSTLELGDSALYLCASSPGQGSSYNSPLHFGNGTRLTVT.

As DNA, the CDR3 is TGTGCCAGCAGAGGGGGACGTATGAACACAGATACGCAGTATTTT. Protein: CASRGGRMNTDTQYF. V gene TRBV7-2 combines with J gene TRBJ2-3; D might be TRBD1 (6 bases). Germline V gives CDR1 SGHTA, CDR2 FQGNSA. Trimming left V 6 bases short and J 2 bases short, with 15 bases between. This CDR3 region has 15 residues.